The 31 T cell receptor beta chains given below trace back to one sample, sequenced in a study of shared clonotypes between healthy human individuals. Repertoires were generated with immunoSEQ multiplex PCR, while TCRdb's copy carries only in-frame clones and drops some. The repertoire consists of 1,500,000 or so clones, with roughly 97% occurring once and the leading ten covering roughly 1.2%. Sequenced input: naive CD4+ T cells sorted from blood. Indicated subset: CD45RA+ positively selected. The receptors were gathered from a man aged 25 to 45 in good health.

The V call is TRBV11-2, the J call TRBJ2-5; possible D gene TRBD2, 6 bases. Germline CDR1 SGHAT, CDR2 FQNNGV. V lost 5 bases, J lost 9 bases, and 19 bases lay in between. The length of the CDR3 is 14 residues. The CDR3: CASSPGLAPRPQYF. CDR3 nucleotide sequence: TGTGCCAGCAGCCCAGGTCTAGCGCCCCGCCCCCAGTACTTC.

This chain uses TRBV28 with TRBJ2-3, with D possibly TRBD1 on 6 matching bases. This CDR3 spans 14 amino acids. CDR1 and CDR2 from the germline V gene are MDHEN and SYDVKM. V was clipped by 8 bases and J by 6 bases, with 18 bases between them. The CDR3 protein is CASRSGTFRDTQYF. The CDR3 bases are TGTGCCAGCCGGTCCGGGACATTCCGCGATACGCAGTATTTT.

This sequence joins TRBV2 and TRBJ1-4; D is ambiguous. The CDR3 contains 13 residues. V gave up 7 bases and J gave up 8 bases, with 14 bases separating them. Germline V gene data show CDR1 as SNHLY and CDR2 as FYNNEI. Written as DNA, the CDR3 is TGTGCCAGCATTCGGGGAGCTGGAGAAAAACTGTTTTTT. The encoded protein is CASIRGAGEKLFF.

The chain has TRBV18 and TRBJ2-1, with D perhaps TRBD2 (5 bases). The CDR3 runs 14 residues. Looked up from germline, CDR1 is KGHSH and CDR2 is LQKENI. Trimming took off 2 bases at V and 1 base at J, with 6 bases between the two ends. The CDR3 spells CASSPDYSYNEQFF. CDR3 DNA sequence: TGTGCCAGCTCACCAGACTATTCCTACAATGAGCAGTTCTTC.

The rearrangement joins TRBV7-3 to TRBJ2-1; no clear D. Trimming cost V 5 bases and J 12 bases, with 14 bases left between them. Germline V CDR1 and CDR2: SGHTA, FQGTGA. The CDR3 is made up of 12 amino acids. CDR3 loop: CASSLPDHRQFF. CDR3 sequence (DNA): TGTGCCAGCAGCCTACCGGACCACCGGCAGTTCTTC.

The chain combines TRBV29-1 with TRBJ2-4; D is ambiguous. V was shortened by 4 bases and J by 10 bases, with 17 bases between the two germline ends. Germline assignment: CDR1 SQVTM and CDR2 ANQGSEA. CDR3 length equals 13 residues. DNA of the CDR3: TGCAGCGTTGGGTCGTCAGAATACGATATTCAGTACTTC. Its translation is CSVGSSEYDIQYF.

The gene calls are TRBV5-1 and TRBJ1-4, with TRBD1 matching 9 bases. Germline V gene lookup returns CDR1 SGHRS and CDR2 YFSETQ. The CDR3 runs to 14 residues. Trimming removed 0 bases from V and 8 bases from J; junction bases left unmatched: 2. The CDR3 DNA sequence: TGCGCCAGCAGCTTGGAAGGGACAGGGGAAAAACTGTTTTTT. Translation gives CASSLEGTGEKLFF.

The chain joins TRBV7-2 to TRBJ1-2; D is uncertain. Trimming shortened V by 1 base and J by 8 bases, and 14 bases separated the two germline ends. The CDR3 loop spans 14 amino acids. Per germline, CDR1 SGHTA and CDR2 FQGNSA. In DNA form, the CDR3 reads TGTGCCAGCAGCTTAGTTGGTGGAGGGATGGGCTACACCTTC. It encodes CASSLVGGGMGYTF.

The V and J genes are TRBV6-5 and TRBJ2-7; TRBD1 or TRBD2 may be the D gene (5 bases each). The CDR3 contains 11 residues. The germline V gene has CDR1 MNHEY and CDR2 SVGAGI. The V and J ends lost 2 bases and 6 bases respectively, with 5 bases between them. The CDR3 loop reads CASSYGGEQYF. The CDR3 DNA reads as TGTGCCAGCAGTTACGGGGGCGAGCAGTACTTC.

V usage is TRBV18 and J usage is TRBJ1-1; D not resolved. V was clipped by 4 bases and J by 5 bases, with 11 bases between them. CDR3 length: 13 amino acids. Germline loops: CDR1 KGHSH, CDR2 LQKENI. The CDR3 reads CASSRKEGTEAFF. The CDR3 DNA is TGTGCCAGCTCACGAAAGGAAGGGACTGAAGCTTTCTTT.

This chain uses TRBV11-2 with TRBJ2-5; D gene unclear. The V and J ends lost 2 bases and 5 bases respectively, with 9 bases between them. There are 13 residues in the CDR3. Germline CDR1 SGHAT, CDR2 FQNNGV. The CDR3 DNA reads TGTGCCAGCAGCTTATCGGCGTTTGAGACCCAGTACTTC. This codes for CASSLSAFETQYF.

The chain joins TRBV11-3 to TRBJ2-3; unclear D gene. V dropped 4 bases and J dropped 2 bases, with 7 bases sitting between them. Looked up from germline, CDR1 is SGHNT and CDR2 is YENEEA. This CDR3 is built from 13 residues. The CDR3 DNA follows: TGTGCCAGCAGCTCGTCGTACACAGATACGCAGTATTTT. It codes for CASSSSYTDTQYF.

CDR3 loop: CASSQDFAGGPTGELFF. CDR3 nucleotides: TGCGCCAGCAGCCAAGATTTTGCGGGAGGGCCAACCGGGGAGCTGTTTTTT. This rearrangement joins TRBV4-1 to TRBJ2-2; the match to TRBD2 covers 9 bases. CDR1 MGHRA and CDR2 YSYEKL come from the germline V gene. This CDR3 has 17 amino acids. The V segment lost 0 bases and the J segment 5 bases; nucleotides outside the gene matches: 7.

The V and J genes are TRBV5-1 and TRBJ2-1; D remains unclear. This CDR3 has 14 amino acids. Germline CDR1 SGHRS, CDR2 YFSETQ. Trimming took off 2 bases at V and 6 bases at J, with 12 bases between the two ends. CDR3 DNA: TGCGCCAGCAGCTTATCCCGCCAGAGCAATGAGCAGTTCTTC. Amino acid sequence: CASSLSRQSNEQFF.

This chain connects TRBV20-1 to TRBJ2-1; D remains unclear. Germline V gene lookup returns CDR1 DFQATT and CDR2 SNEGSKA (reference sequence). The V end lost 6 bases, the J end lost 9 bases, and 12 bases lay between the germline ends. The CDR3 extends over 11 amino acids. The CDR3 sequence: CSAPQVSEQFF. CDR3 in DNA: TGCAGTGCCCCGCAGGTCAGTGAGCAGTTCTTC.

DNA for the CDR3: TGCAGCGTTGTAGGACGGATCCAAGAGACCCAGTACTTC. Translated, it gives CSVVGRIQETQYF. V and J are TRBV29-1 and TRBJ2-5; D gene unclear. Germline CDR1 is SQVTM and CDR2 is ANQGSEA. V was pared by 4 bases and J by 1 base, with 10 bases between. This CDR3 spans 13 amino acids.

The CDR3 sequence: CASRAQDTHNEQFF. DNA for the CDR3: TGTGCCAGCAGAGCCCAGGACACCCACAATGAGCAGTTCTTC. J is TRBJ2-1 and V is TRBV28; weak D call: TRBD1 (5 bases). The CDR3 runs to 14 residues. Trimming shortened V by 6 bases and J by 5 bases, and 14 bases separated the two germline ends. Germline V lookup: CDR1 MDHEN, CDR2 SYDVKM.

V gene TRBV9 combines with J gene TRBJ1-5, with a weak D call TRBD1 (5 bases). V was pared by 4 bases and J by 5 bases, with 10 bases between. This CDR3 contains 13 residues. CDR1 and CDR2 from the germline V gene are SGDLS and YYNGEE. The CDR3, as DNA: TGTGCCAGCAGCCTCGGGACGCATCAGCCCCAGCATTTT. Amino acids: CASSLGTHQPQHF.

This chain joins TRBV4-3 and TRBJ2-3, with 14 bases aligning to TRBD2. The germline V gene encodes CDR1 LGHNA and CDR2 YSLEER. CDR3 size: 16 residues. V dropped 3 bases and J dropped 8; count of bases not matched to a gene: 7. CDR3 sequence reads: CASSQYGTSGRGTQYF. Written as DNA, the CDR3 is TGCGCCAGCAGCCAGTATGGGACTAGCGGGAGAGGTACGCAGTATTTT.

The chain links TRBV25-1 to TRBJ1-5; D uncertain. Germline V gene lookup returns CDR1 MGHDK and CDR2 SYGVNS. Trimming left V 4 bases short and J 6 bases short, with 4 bases between. CDR3 length equals 11 residues. The CDR3 DNA is TGTGCCAGCAGTGCGCGTCAGCCCCAGCATTTT. It encodes CASSARQPQHF. Full variable domain (outside the CDR3, taken from reference TRBV25-1 and TRBJ1-5): EADIYQTPRYLVIGTGKKITLECSQTMGHDKMYWYQQDPGMELHLIHYSYGVNSTEKGDLSSESTVSRIRTEHFPLTLESARPSHTSQYLCASSARQPQHFGDGTRLSIL.

This chain joins TRBV4-1 and TRBJ2-4, with 9 bases aligning to TRBD1. There are 16 residues in the CDR3. Germline lookup yields CDR1 MGHRA and CDR2 YSYEKL. The trim removed 1 base at V and 3 bases at J, leaving 4 bases unmatched. Written as DNA, the CDR3 is TGCGCCAGCAGCCAAGTCCCGGACAGGGGCAAAAACATTCAGTACTTC. Residues: CASSQVPDRGKNIQYF.

The chain couples TRBV19 to TRBJ1-2; D remains ambiguous. The CDR3 is made up of 14 amino acids. V lost 6 bases and J lost 4, with 15 bases in between. CDR1 and CDR2 from the germline V gene are LNHDA and SQIVND (reference sequence). The CDR3 DNA is TGTGCCAGTAGGGAATTAGGGCCTCTCTATGGCTACACCTTC. Amino acid sequence: CASRELGPLYGYTF.

The rearrangement links TRBV9 to TRBJ2-3; unclear D gene. V lost 4 bases and J 2 bases, leaving 8 bases between the germline ends. Germline V gene lookup returns CDR1 SGDLS and CDR2 YYNGEE. The CDR3 contains 13 residues. The CDR3 DNA reads as TGTGCCAGCAGCCCGACGGCCACAGATACGCAGTATTTT. Its protein product is CASSPTATDTQYF. Supplemented by reference TRBV9 and TRBJ2-3, the full variable domain reads DSGVTQTPKHLITATGQRVTLRCSPRSGDLSVYWYQQSLDQGLQFLIQYYNGEERAKGNILERFSAQQFPDLHSELNLSSLELGDSALYFCASSPTATDTQYFGPGTRLTVL.

This chain uses TRBV28 with TRBJ2-6, with 7 bases fitting TRBD2. Germline V gene data show CDR1 as MDHEN and CDR2 as SYDVKM. The V and J ends lost 6 bases and 0 bases, in that order; junction bases with no gene match: 14. This CDR3 has 19 amino acids. CDR3 residues: CASRVMGLAVRSGANVLTF. The CDR3 DNA sequence: TGTGCCAGCAGGGTTATGGGCCTAGCGGTGCGCTCTGGGGCCAACGTCCTGACTTTC. The full variable domain, its missing parts supplied by reference TRBV28 and TRBJ2-6, is DVKVTQSSRYLVKRTGEKVFLECVQDMDHENMFWYRQDPGLGLRLIYFSYDVKMKEKGDIPEGYSVSREKKERFSLILESASTNQTSMYLCASRVMGLAVRSGANVLTFGAGSRLTVL.

The chain is built from TRBV27 and TRBJ2-1, with a weak D call TRBD1 (6 bases). Germline values: CDR1 MNHEY, CDR2 SMNVEV (reference sequence). With 2 bases removed from V and 5 bases from J, the gap between germline ends came to 10 bases. The CDR3 totals 14 residues. CDR3 nucleotide sequence: TGTGCCAGCAGTTTAATACAGGGAGACAATGAGCAGTTCTTC. Translated, it gives CASSLIQGDNEQFF.

Of note for this clone: Other DNA sequences from this sample encode an identical CDR3 as well. V gene TRBV29-1 combines with J gene TRBJ2-1; 7 bases are a match to TRBD1. V lost 7 bases to trimming and J lost 6 bases; unmatched junction nucleotides: 0. Per germline, CDR1 SQVTM and CDR2 ANQGSEA. This CDR3 contains 10 residues. CDR3 residues: CSAGGNEQFF. CDR3 DNA sequence: TGCAGCGCAGGGGGCAATGAGCAGTTCTTC.

Comment on this clone: An end of the junction differs from the germline gene, which may be a read error. The chain carries TRBV6-1 and TRBJ1-5; no reliable D call. The CDR3 consists of 9 residues. CDR1 is MNHNS, CDR2 SASEGT, per germline. The CDR3 nucleotides read TGTGCCAGCAGTCAGCCCCAGCATTTT. Protein sequence: CASSQPQHF.

This chain joins TRBV25-1 and TRBJ2-2, with no clear D. Between the trimmed V and J ends, which lost 3 bases and 4 bases, there was a span of 6 bases. CDR1 and CDR2 (germline): MGHDK, SYGVNS. This CDR3 has 13 residues. The CDR3 DNA is TGTGCCAGCAGTGACGCGATCACCGGGGAGCTGTTTTTT. Translation gives CASSDAITGELFF.

In DNA form, the CDR3 reads TGTGCCAGCAGCTTGGCTCACCTCTCCTACGAGCAGTACTTC. It is translated as CASSLAHLSYEQYF. This chain uses TRBV5-5 with TRBJ2-7; D is unclear. V was pared by 0 bases and J by 0 bases, with 7 bases between. CDR3 size: 14 residues. Germline assignment: CDR1 SGHKS and CDR2 YYEKEE (reference sequence). The full variable domain, rest sourced from reference TRBV5-5 and TRBJ2-7, is DAGVTQSPTHLIKTRGQQVTLRCSPISGHKSVSWYQQVLGQGPQFIFQYYEKEERGRGNFPDRFSARQFPNYSSELNVNALLLGDSALYLCASSLAHLSYEQYFGPGTRLTVT.

The chain couples TRBV18 to TRBJ1-1, with D possibly matching TRBD1 (6 bases). Trimming took 3 bases from V and 4 from J, leaving 21 bases between them. Germline lookup yields CDR1 KGHSH and CDR2 LQKENI. The CDR3 sequence is 17 residues long. Here the CDR3 reads CASSPLRTAGGGTEAFF. CDR3 DNA sequence: TGTGCCAGCTCACCTCTGCGGACAGCTGGAGGGGGCACTGAAGCTTTCTTT.

This chain joins TRBV13 and TRBJ2-2, with a possible D match to TRBD1 (6 bases). The CDR3 loop spans 16 amino acids. Trimming removed 2 bases at V and 1 base at J, with 11 bases between. CDR1 and CDR2 (germline): PRHDT, FYEKMQ (reference sequence). In nucleotides, the CDR3 is TGTGCCAGCAGCTTATTCAGGGGAAGGAACACCGGGGAGCTGTTTTTT. This translates into CASSLFRGRNTGELFF.